This entry describes one TCR beta chain. This CDR3 spans 17 amino acids. V lost 4 bases, J lost 0 bases, and 7 bases stayed unmatched. Germline assignment: CDR1 MDHEN and CDR2 SYDVKM. This entry comes from a study of immune evolution from preneoplasia to lung adenocarcinoma. The table came from immunoSEQ multiplex PCR; TCRdb's copy has only in-frame clones and leaves some out. This sample yields under 8,000 clones, of which 76% are seen a single time; 7.5% to 8% belongs to the top ten. Specimen: FFPE minimally invasive lung adenocarcinoma tissue. The chain is built from TRBV28 and TRBJ2-4; 9 bases are a match to TRBD2. This receptor was identified in a person aged 55-80 years with lung adenocarcinoma. CDR3: CASSSEAGGLAKNIQYF. The CDR3 bases are TGTGCCAGCAGTTCCGAAGCGGGAGGTCTAGCCAAAAACATTCAGTACTTC.